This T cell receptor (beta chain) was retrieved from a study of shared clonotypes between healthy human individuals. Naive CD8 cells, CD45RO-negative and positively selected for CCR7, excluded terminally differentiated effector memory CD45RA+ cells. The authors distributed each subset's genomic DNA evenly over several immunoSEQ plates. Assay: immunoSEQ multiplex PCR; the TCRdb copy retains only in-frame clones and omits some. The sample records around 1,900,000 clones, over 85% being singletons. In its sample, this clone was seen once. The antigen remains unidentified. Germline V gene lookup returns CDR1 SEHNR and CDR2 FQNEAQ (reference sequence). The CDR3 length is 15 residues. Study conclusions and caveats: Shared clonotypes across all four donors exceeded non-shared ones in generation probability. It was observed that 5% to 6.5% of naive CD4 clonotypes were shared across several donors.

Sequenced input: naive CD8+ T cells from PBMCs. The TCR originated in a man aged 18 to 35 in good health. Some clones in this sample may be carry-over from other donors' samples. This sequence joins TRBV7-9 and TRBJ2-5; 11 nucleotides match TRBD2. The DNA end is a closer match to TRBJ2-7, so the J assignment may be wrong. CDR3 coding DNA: TGTGCCAGCAGCTTGGGAACTAGCGGGAGTAACGAGCAGTACTTC. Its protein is CASSLGTSGSNEQYF.